These 9 T cell receptor beta chains were sequenced from one sample in a study of blood T cell repertoires in COVID-19. Only in-frame clones appear in the TCRdb table, and some are missing; sequencing was by immunoSEQ multiplex PCR. The repertoire includes roughly 34,000 clones, 80% to 95% of them detected once, and roughly 20% sits in the top ten. Sequencing used peripheral blood. The receptor set was obtained from an elderly man with acute or convalescent COVID-19.

V gene TRBV18 combines with J gene TRBJ1-2; TRBD1 matches 7 bases. Trimming cost V 3 bases and J 8 bases; bases outside gene matches: 18. Germline CDR1 KGHSH, CDR2 LQKENI. The CDR3 covers 17 residues. The chain's CDR3 is CASSPQAASDRAGGYTF. CDR3 nucleotides: TGTGCCAGCTCACCGCAAGCCGCCTCAGACAGGGCGGGAGGCTACACCTTC. Full variable domain (rest looked up from reference TRBV18 and TRBJ1-2): NAGVMQNPRHLVRRRGQEARLRCSPMKGHSHVYWYRQLPEEGLKFMVYLQKENIIDESGMPKERFSAEFPKEGPSILRIQQVVRGDSAAYFCASSPQAASDRAGGYTFGSGTRLTVV.

The genes are TRBV2 and TRBJ1-3; 8 positions agree with TRBD1. V was clipped by 7 bases and J by 7 bases; unmatched bases: 9. The CDR3 is made up of 14 amino acids. Germline CDR1 and CDR2: SNHLY and FYNNEI. The DNA of the CDR3 is TGTGCCAGCATTGCGGACAGGGCCGGGAACACCATATATTTT. The encoded protein is CASIADRAGNTIYF.

The chain has TRBV12-3 or TRBV12-4 and TRBJ1-5; 10 bases are a match to TRBD1. This CDR3 is 13 amino acids long. The trim removed 5 bases at V and 6 bases at J, leaving 1 base unmatched. This chain's CDR3 is CASSRDRGQPQHF. CDR3 bases: TGTGCCAGCAGTCGGGACAGGGGTCAGCCCCAGCATTTT.

The V gene is TRBV18, the J gene TRBJ2-7; 11 positions agree with TRBD1. V shed 4 bases and J 4 bases; nucleotides not matched to a gene: 18. The CDR3 totals 19 residues. Germline CDR1 is KGHSH and CDR2 is LQKENI. In DNA, the CDR3 is TGTGCCAGCTCACTTTTTCTCACTTCAGGACAGGGGGCGGTTTACGAGCAGTACTTC. It encodes CASSLFLTSGQGAVYEQYF.

Only a few counts were recorded for this clone. This rearrangement joins TRBV19 to TRBJ1-1, with D perhaps TRBD1 (6 bases). V lost 7 bases and J lost 5, with 20 bases in between. The germline V gene has CDR1 LNHDA and CDR2 SQIVND (reference sequence). The CDR3 totals 15 residues. Here the CDR3 DNA reads TGTGCCAGTATTCCCTGGGGGGGCGCGGGGACTGAAGCTTTCTTT. Translated: CASIPWGGAGTEAFF.

The chain carries TRBV5-1 and TRBJ1-1; a possible D gene is TRBD1 (5 bases). CDR3 size: 14 residues. V was clipped by 2 bases and J by 1 base, with 9 bases between them. Looked up from germline, CDR1 is SGHRS and CDR2 is YFSETQ. CDR3 region: CASSFQGGNTEAFF. CDR3 DNA sequence: TGCGCCAGCAGCTTCCAGGGTGGGAACACTGAAGCTTTCTTT.

This chain joins TRBV6-1 and TRBJ2-7; unclear D gene. CDR1 and CDR2 from the germline V gene are MNHNS and SASEGT. V gave up 4 bases and J gave up 3 bases, with 19 bases separating them. This CDR3 contains 16 residues. The CDR3 sequence is CASSGSMSGPLYEQYF. CDR3 DNA: TGTGCCAGCAGTGGGAGTATGTCCGGCCCCCTCTACGAGCAGTACTTC.

The V and J genes are TRBV7-9 and TRBJ2-3, with 7 bases that match TRBD2. Germline trimming cut 0 bases from V and 6 bases from J; bases unmatched to any gene: 3. The CDR3 is 14 amino acids. Germline-derived CDR1 and CDR2 are SEHNR and FQNEAQ (reference sequence). In DNA form, the CDR3 reads TGTGCCAGCAGCTTAGCGCCAGCGGGGGATACGCAGTATTTT. Translation: CASSLAPAGDTQYF.

The gene calls are TRBV7-9 and TRBJ1-2; TRBD1 might be the D (6 bases). V lost 5 bases, J lost 6 bases, and 19 bases lay in between. The CDR3 is 15 amino acids. Germline CDR1 and CDR2: SEHNR and FQNEAQ (reference sequence). CDR3 sequence: CASSARGDIPNGYTF. The CDR3 coding sequence is TGTGCCAGCAGCGCCAGAGGGGACATCCCCAATGGCTACACCTTC.